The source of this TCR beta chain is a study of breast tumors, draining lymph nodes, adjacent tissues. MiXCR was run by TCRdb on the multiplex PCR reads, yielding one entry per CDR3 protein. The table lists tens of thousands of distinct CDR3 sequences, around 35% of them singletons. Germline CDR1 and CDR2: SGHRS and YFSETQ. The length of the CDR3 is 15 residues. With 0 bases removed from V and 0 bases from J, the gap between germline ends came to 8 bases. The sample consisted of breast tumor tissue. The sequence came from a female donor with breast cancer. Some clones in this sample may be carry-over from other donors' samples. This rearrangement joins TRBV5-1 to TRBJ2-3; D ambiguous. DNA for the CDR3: TGCGCCAGCAGCTTGGGAAGCCCTAGCACAGATACGCAGTATTTT. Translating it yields CASSLGSPSTDTQYF.